This T cell receptor (beta chain) was found in a study of T-cell reconstitution after alpha-beta-depleted transplantation in children. This CDR3 comprises 14 residues. The V gene's germline CDR1 is SGHRS and CDR2 YFSETQ. Trimming removed 7 bases from V and 5 bases from J; junction bases left unmatched: 11. This sample's TCRbeta library carried unique molecular identifier barcodes. TCRdb recomputed calls from the PCR reads with MiXCR, one row per CDR3 protein. The data contain some 340,000 distinct CDR3 sequences, about a tenth of them singletons. This clonotype was seen a handful of times. V gene TRBV5-1 combines with J gene TRBJ2-5, with 7 nucleotides matching TRBD2. This clonotype was obtained from a human donor who donated a stem cell graft to a child with acute lymphoblastic leukemia. The sequencing here drew on PBMCs from the stem cell graft donor, taken from the stem cell graft. As DNA, the CDR3 is TGCGCCAGCGCCCCCCCCGCGGGAGTGGAGACCCAGTACTTC. This codes for CASAPPAGVETQYF.